This T cell receptor (beta chain) was identified during a study of T-cell memory formation after mild COVID-19. The CDR3 is made up of 14 amino acids. J was trimmed by 5 bases and V by 0 bases; bases with no gene match: 0. Germline assignment: CDR1 SGHKS and CDR2 YYEKEE (reference sequence). MiXCR, run by TCRdb on the 5' RACE reads, gives a single entry per CDR3 protein. The table records approximately 190,000 distinct CDR3 sequences, around 18% of them present only once. The sequence derives from an adult woman who had mild COVID-19 (a few samples of this study predate the infection). Cell type and time point are not known. Sequencing input: PBMCs or a T cell subset sorted from them (not recorded which). The chain is built from TRBV5-5 and TRBJ1-5; 9 nucleotides match TRBD1. This chain's CDR3 is CASSLGDRDQPQHF. CDR3 nucleotides: TGTGCCAGCAGCTTGGGGGACAGGGATCAGCCCCAGCATTTT.